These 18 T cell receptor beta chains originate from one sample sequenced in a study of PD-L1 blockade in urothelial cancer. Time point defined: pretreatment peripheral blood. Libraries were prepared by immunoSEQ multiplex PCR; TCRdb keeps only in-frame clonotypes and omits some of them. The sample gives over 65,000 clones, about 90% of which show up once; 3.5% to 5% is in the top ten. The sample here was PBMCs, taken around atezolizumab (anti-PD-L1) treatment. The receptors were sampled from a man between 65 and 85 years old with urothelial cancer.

CDR3 in DNA: TGTGCCAGCAGCTTAAGGGGGAGTGGCGGTACGCAGTATTTT. It is translated as CASSLRGSGGTQYF. The J gene is TRBJ2-3, the V gene TRBV11-2, with D possibly matching TRBD1 (6 bases). V was cut by 2 bases and J by 8 bases, with 14 bases left in between. The CDR3 runs to 14 residues. CDR1 is SGHAT and CDR2 is FQNNGV in the germline V gene.

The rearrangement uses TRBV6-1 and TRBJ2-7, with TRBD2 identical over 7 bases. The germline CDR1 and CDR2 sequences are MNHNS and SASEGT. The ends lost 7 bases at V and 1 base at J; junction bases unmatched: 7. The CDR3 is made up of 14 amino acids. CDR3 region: CASTNSGSSYEQYF. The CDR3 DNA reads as TGTGCCAGCACCAATAGCGGGTCTTCCTACGAGCAGTACTTC.

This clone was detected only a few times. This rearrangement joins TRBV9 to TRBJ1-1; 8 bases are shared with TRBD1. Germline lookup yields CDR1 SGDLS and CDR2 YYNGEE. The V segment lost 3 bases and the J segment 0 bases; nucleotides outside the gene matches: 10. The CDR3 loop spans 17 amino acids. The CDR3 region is CASSGTGQLLMNTEAFF. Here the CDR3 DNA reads TGTGCCAGCAGCGGGACAGGGCAGCTCCTGATGAACACTGAAGCTTTCTTT.

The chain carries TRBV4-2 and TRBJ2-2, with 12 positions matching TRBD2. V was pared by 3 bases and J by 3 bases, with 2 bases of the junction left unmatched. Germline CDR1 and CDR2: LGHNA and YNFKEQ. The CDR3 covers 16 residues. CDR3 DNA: TGTGCCAGCAGCCACCGACTAGCGGGGGACACCGGGGAGCTGTTTTTT. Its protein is CASSHRLAGDTGELFF.

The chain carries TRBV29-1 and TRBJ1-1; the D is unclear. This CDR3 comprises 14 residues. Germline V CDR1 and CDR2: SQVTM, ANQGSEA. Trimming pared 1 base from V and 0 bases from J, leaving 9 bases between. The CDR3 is CSVEGPGLNTEAFF. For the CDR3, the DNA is TGCAGCGTTGAAGGTCCGGGGTTGAACACTGAAGCTTTCTTT.

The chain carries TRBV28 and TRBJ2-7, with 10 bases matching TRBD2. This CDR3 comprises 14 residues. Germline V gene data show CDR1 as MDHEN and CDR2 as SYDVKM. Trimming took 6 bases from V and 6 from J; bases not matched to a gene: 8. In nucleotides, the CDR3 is TGTGCCAGCAGCTTCGGACTAGCGGCCCGCGAGCAGTACTTC. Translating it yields CASSFGLAAREQYF.

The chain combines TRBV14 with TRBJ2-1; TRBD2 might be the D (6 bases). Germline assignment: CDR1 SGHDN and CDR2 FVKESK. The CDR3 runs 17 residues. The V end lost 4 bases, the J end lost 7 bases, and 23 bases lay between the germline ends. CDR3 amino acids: CASSPYGTSHGKNEQFF. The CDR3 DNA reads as TGTGCCAGCAGCCCTTACGGGACTTCTCACGGTAAGAATGAGCAGTTCTTC. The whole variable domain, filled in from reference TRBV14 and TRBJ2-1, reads EAGVTQFPSHSVIEKGQTVTLRCDPISGHDNLYWYRRVMGKEIKFLLHFVKESKQDESGMPNNRFLAERTGGTYSTLKVQPAELEDSGVYFCASSPYGTSHGKNEQFFGPGTRLTVL.

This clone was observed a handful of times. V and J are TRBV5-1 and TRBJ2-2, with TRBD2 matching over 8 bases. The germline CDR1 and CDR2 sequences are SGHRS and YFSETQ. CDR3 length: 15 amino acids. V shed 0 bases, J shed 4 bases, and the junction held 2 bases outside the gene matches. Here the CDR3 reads CASSLAGGVTGELFF. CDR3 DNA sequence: TGCGCCAGCAGCTTGGCGGGAGGGGTCACCGGGGAGCTGTTTTTT.

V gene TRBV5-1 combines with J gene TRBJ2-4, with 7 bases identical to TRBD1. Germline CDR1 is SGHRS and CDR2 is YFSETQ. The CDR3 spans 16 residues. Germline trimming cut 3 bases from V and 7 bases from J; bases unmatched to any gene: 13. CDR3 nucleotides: TGCGCCAGCAGCTCCTATCACAGGGGAACCGGGAACATTCAGTACTTC. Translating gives CASSSYHRGTGNIQYF. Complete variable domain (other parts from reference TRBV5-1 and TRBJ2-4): KAGVTQTPRYLIKTRGQQVTLSCSPISGHRSVSWYQQTPGQGLQFLFEYFSETQRNKGNFPGRFSGRQFSNSRSEMNVSTLELGDSALYLCASSSYHRGTGNIQYFGAGTRLSVL.

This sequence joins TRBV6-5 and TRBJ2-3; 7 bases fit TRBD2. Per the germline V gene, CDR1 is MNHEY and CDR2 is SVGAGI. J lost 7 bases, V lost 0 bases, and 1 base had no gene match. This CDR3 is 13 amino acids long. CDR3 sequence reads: CASSYSREYTQYF. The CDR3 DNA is TGTGCCAGCAGTTACTCGCGGGAGTATACGCAGTATTTT.

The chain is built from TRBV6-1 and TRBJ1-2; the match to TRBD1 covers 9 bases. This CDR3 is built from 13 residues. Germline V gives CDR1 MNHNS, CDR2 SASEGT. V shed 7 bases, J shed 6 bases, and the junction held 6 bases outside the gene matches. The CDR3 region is CASMKQGAHGYTF. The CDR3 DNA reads TGTGCCAGCATGAAACAGGGGGCCCATGGCTACACCTTC.

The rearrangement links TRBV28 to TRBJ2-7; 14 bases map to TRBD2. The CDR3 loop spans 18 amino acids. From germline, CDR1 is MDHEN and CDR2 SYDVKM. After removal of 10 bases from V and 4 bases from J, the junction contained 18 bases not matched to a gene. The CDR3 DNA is TGTGCCACCCTAACCAGGGTCCGGACTAGCGGGAGGACATACGAGCAGTACTTC. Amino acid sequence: CATLTRVRTSGRTYEQYF.

The DNA for the CDR3 is TGTGCCAGTGGGACAGGGTATACCGGGGCCAACGTCCTGACTTTC. Translation: CASGTGYTGANVLTF. The chain employs TRBV6-6 and TRBJ2-6, with 9 bases fitting TRBD1. Germline trimming cut 9 bases from V and 4 bases from J; bases unmatched to any gene: 7. This CDR3 comprises 15 residues. Germline V gene sequence: CDR1 MNHNY, CDR2 SVGAGI (reference sequence).

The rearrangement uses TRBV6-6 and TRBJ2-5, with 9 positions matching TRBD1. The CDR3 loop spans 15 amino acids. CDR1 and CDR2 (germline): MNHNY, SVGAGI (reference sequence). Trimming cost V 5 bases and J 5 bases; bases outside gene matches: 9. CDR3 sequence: CASSKGQGSGETQYF. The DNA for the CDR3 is TGTGCCAGCAGTAAAGGACAGGGGAGTGGGGAGACCCAGTACTTC.

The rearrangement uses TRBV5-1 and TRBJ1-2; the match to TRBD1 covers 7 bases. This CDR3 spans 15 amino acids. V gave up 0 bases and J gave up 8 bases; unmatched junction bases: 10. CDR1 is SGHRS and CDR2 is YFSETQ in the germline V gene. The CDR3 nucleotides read TGCGCCAGCAGCTTGGTACAGGCCTCAGGGGGGGGCTACACCTTC. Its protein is CASSLVQASGGGYTF. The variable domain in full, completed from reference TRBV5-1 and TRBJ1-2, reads KAGVTQTPRYLIKTRGQQVTLSCSPISGHRSVSWYQQTPGQGLQFLFEYFSETQRNKGNFPGRFSGRQFSNSRSEMNVSTLELGDSALYLCASSLVQASGGGYTFGSGTRLTVV.

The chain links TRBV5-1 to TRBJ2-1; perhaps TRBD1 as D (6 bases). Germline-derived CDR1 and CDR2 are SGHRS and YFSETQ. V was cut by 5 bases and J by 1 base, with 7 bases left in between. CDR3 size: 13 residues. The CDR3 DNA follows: TGCGCCAGCAGACAGGGTTCCTACAATGAGCAGTTCTTC. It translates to CASRQGSYNEQFF.

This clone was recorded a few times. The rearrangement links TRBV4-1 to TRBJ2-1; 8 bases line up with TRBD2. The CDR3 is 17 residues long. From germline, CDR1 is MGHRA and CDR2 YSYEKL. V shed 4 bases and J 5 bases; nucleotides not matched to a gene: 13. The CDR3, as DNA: TGCGCCAGCAGCCGACGGGGCCACGGAGCGGGAGACAATGAGCAGTTCTTC. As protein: CASSRRGHGAGDNEQFF.

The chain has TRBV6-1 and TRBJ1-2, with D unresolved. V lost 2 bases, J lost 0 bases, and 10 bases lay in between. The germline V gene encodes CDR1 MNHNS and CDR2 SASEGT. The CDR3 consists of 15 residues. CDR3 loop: CASSELTGANYGYTF. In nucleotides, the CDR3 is TGTGCCAGCAGTGAATTGACCGGAGCTAACTATGGCTACACCTTC.